A selection of T cell receptor beta chains follows, all from one sample in a study of cytomegalovirus exposure and HLA in healthy donors. Only in-frame clones appear in the TCRdb table, and some are missing; sequencing was by immunoSEQ multiplex PCR. The sample shows fewer than 200,000 clones, around 80% of them seen only once. The specimen sequenced was PBMCs. The receptor source for this set is a male donor in good health and CMV-seronegative. The CDR3 runs from the conserved cysteine through the conserved F or W. D genes are given only for firm matches. Clone size appears in some rows only: once, few, many, or a class for an expanded clone.

d_gene: .
abundance: .
v_gene: TRBV20-1
j_gene: TRBJ1-2
CDR3aa: CSGNRDYGYTF
CDR3nt: TGCAGTGGGAACAGGGACTATGGCTACACCTTC

d_gene: .
abundance: .
v_gene: TRBV5-1
j_gene: TRBJ2-1
CDR3aa: CASSIQSPAGEQFF
CDR3nt: TGCGCCAGCAGCATACAGAGCCCGGCGGGAGAGCAGTTCTTC

d_gene: TRBD2
abundance: .
v_gene: TRBV11-2
j_gene: TRBJ2-2
CDR3aa: CASSSVTWAGVGTGELFF
CDR3nt: TGTGCCAGCAGCTCCGTAACCTGGGCGGGGGTTGGCACCGGGGAGCTGTTTTTT

d_gene: TRBD2
abundance: .
v_gene: TRBV5-1
j_gene: TRBJ2-5
CDR3aa: CASSSRTSGDRETQYF
CDR3nt: TGCGCCAGCAGTTCTAGGACTAGCGGGGACCGGGAGACCCAGTACTTC

d_gene: .
abundance: once
v_gene: TRBV29-1
j_gene: TRBJ1-5
CDR3aa: CSVGGGDQPQHF
CDR3nt: TGCAGCGTTGGAGGGGGGGATCAGCCCCAGCATTTT

d_gene: TRBD1
abundance: .
v_gene: TRBV6-5
j_gene: TRBJ1-5
CDR3aa: CASRGQGAWEPQHF
CDR3nt: TGTGCCAGCAGAGGACAGGGGGCCTGGGAGCCCCAGCATTTT

d_gene: .
abundance: once
v_gene: TRBV9
j_gene: TRBJ1-2
CDR3aa: CASSPIWGGYTF
CDR3nt: TGTGCCAGCAGCCCTATCTGGGGCGGCTACACCTTC

d_gene: TRBD1
abundance: .
v_gene: TRBV5-1
j_gene: TRBJ2-2
CDR3aa: CASSSQGQANTGELFF
CDR3nt: TGCGCCAGCAGCTCGCAGGGACAGGCGAACACCGGGGAGCTGTTTTTT

d_gene: .
abundance: .
v_gene: TRBV15
j_gene: TRBJ2-3
CDR3aa: CATSSGRADTQYF
CDR3nt: TGTGCCACCAGCAGTGGCAGGGCAGATACGCAGTATTTT

d_gene: TRBD1
abundance: .
v_gene: TRBV7-6
j_gene: TRBJ1-5
CDR3aa: CASSLGTDSNQPQHF
CDR3nt: TGTGCCAGCAGCTTGGGGACAGATAGCAATCAGCCCCAGCATTTT

d_gene: .
abundance: .
v_gene: TRBV7-9
j_gene: TRBJ1-2
CDR3aa: CASSLELEGYTF
CDR3nt: TGTGCCAGCAGCTTAGAACTTGAGGGCTACACCTTC

d_gene: .
abundance: few
v_gene: TRBV12-5
j_gene: TRBJ1-2
CDR3aa: CASGLARGGSGYTF
CDR3nt: TGTGCTAGTGGTTTGGCACGTGGGGGCTCCGGCTACACCTTC

d_gene: .
abundance: .
v_gene: TRBV4-1
j_gene: TRBJ2-5
CDR3aa: CASSQVVLGRPETQYF
CDR3nt: TGCGCCAGCAGCCAGGTGGTGCTTGGGCGACCAGAGACCCAGTACTTC

d_gene: .
abundance: .
v_gene: TRBV7-9
j_gene: TRBJ2-6
CDR3aa: CASSRVSGANVLTF
CDR3nt: TGTGCCAGCAGCCGCGTGTCCGGGGCCAACGTCCTGACTTTC

d_gene: TRBD1
abundance: .
v_gene: TRBV15
j_gene: TRBJ1-6
CDR3aa: CATSRDRDRANSPLHF
CDR3nt: TGTGCCACCAGCAGAGACCGGGACAGGGCCAATTCACCCCTCCACTTT

d_gene: .
abundance: .
v_gene: TRBV7-9
j_gene: TRBJ2-5
CDR3aa: CASSQGGAQETQYF
CDR3nt: TGTGCCAGCAGCCAAGGGGGGGCCCAAGAGACCCAGTACTTC